This TCR beta chain was documented in a study of resident and recirculating memory T cells in vitiligo (dated by TCRdb to the late 2010s). Describing the broader study: For TCR beta sequencing, each of a few stable vitiligo patients provided PBMCs and epidermis from shave biopsies taken at two lesional sites and two nonlesional sites. Samples were homogenized without cell sorting just before genomic DNA extraction with the Qiagen DNeasy Blood & Tissue Kit. Human TCR beta sequencing was used to test whether specific clones in lesional vitiligo skin differed from clones in nonlesional skin and blood.

Taken from the germline V gene, the CDR1 and CDR2 loops are LGHNA and YSLEER. Trimming accounts for 4 bases at V and 7 bases at J, while the number of junction bases matched to no gene is 11. CDR3 length: 17 amino acids, cysteine to phenylalanine. The DNA shown is the 51-base CDR3, in frame from base 1. This clone occurred once. Its antigen is currently not known. Base qualities are not provided; no much larger clone lies one nucleotide away. Study-wide conclusions, independent of this receptor: No unique dominant TCR clone was detected, and clonality varied among vitiligo lesions. Overlap and correlation analysis showed no significant repertoire overlap between biopsies except for each lesion with itself, even within a single patient. Working out how much the T cell clones identified in the vitiligo lesions and the human Trm versus Tcm pools each contribute will require future mechanistic studies. TCR sequences were not found to be conserved across biopsy sites or patients, suggesting that different lesions are infiltrated by different T cell clones, a pattern described as private specificity.

Vitiligo counted as stable when lesions had not changed during the previous 6 months. Stable patients also had to lack confetti depigmentation, a clinical sign of active vitiligo. Any patient who had received treatment in the previous three months was excluded. PBMCs were isolated from heparinized blood by Ficoll density gradient centrifugation and then flash-frozen. TCR beta chains were amplified from genomic DNA using the immunoSEQ hsTCRB kit. The immunoSEQ service ran the sequencing of the TCR beta libraries on an Illumina MiSeq instrument. Under the source paper's analysis protocol: Repertoire data were analyzed using the immunoSEQ Analyzer. This immuneACCESS table, as held by TCRdb, lists in-frame sequences with V and J called but not all clones. Of the missing ones, under half trace to an unresolved V gene in checked studies; the others have no known cause. The V and J calls and clone size come from that table; D and trimming were worked out from the DNA. This sample holds 70,000 or so clones; roughly 90% were observed only once. Of the sample, over 4.5% is held by the ten largest clones.

Sample: blood. This chain joins TRBV4-3 to TRBJ2-1; TRBD2 lines up with 12 middle nucleotides. The clonotype comes from a male donor with vitiligo. In nucleotides, the sequence is TGCGCCAGCAGCCGAAGATCCCCTAGCGGGGGGGCGAATGAGCAGTTCTTC. Translated, it gives CASSRRSPSGGANEQFF.